This T cell receptor beta chain was found in a study of cytomegalovirus exposure and HLA in healthy donors. On the study more broadly: Most genotyped donors, 81% of some 400, had Caucasian-associated genetic ancestry. Study-wide results and caveats: An observed cluster of highly shared sequence variants was recorded as a likely sequencing artifact.

With regard to this clone: Its specificity is unknown. An end of the junction differs from the germline gene, which may be a read error.

This CDR3 contains 13 residues. The germline V gene encodes CDR1 SSHAT and CDR2 FNYEAQ (reference sequence). The PCR made use of 60 Vbeta and 13 Jbeta primers. Produced via immunoSEQ multiplex PCR; TCRdb's table is partial and in-frame only. The sample comprises some 170,000 clones, more than 60% of which are singletons, and roughly 2.5% rests with the top ten. The specimen sequenced was PBMCs. This clonotype was obtained from a human donor in good health. The J gene is TRBJ2-1, the V gene TRBV7-7, with D possibly being TRBD1 (6 bases). CDR3 amino acids: CASSLGQMNEQFF. As DNA, the CDR3 is TGTGCTAGCAGCTTAGGACAGATGAATGAGCAGTTCTTC.